What follows describes a single T cell receptor beta chain. By share, this clone ranks as medium-sized (0.01 to 0.1%). Its antigen remains undetermined. The record has no base qualities; no much larger clone is one base away. This sample was included in a study of OX40 agonist ivuxolimab in advanced cancers. Turning to the overall study: Ivuxolimab was an agonistic, fully human IgG2 monoclonal antibody directed against OX40 (CD134), a costimulatory receptor. Peripheral TCRbeta sequencing aimed to test whether ivuxolimab altered TCR sequence diversity and caused clonal T-cell expansion. Three dose-escalation patients achieved partial responses, one with hepatocellular carcinoma and two with cutaneous melanoma. Prior anti-PD-1, anti-PD-L1 or anti-CTLA-4 therapy was permitted, and 30% to 50% of dose-escalation patients had received checkpoint inhibitors. Intravenous ivuxolimab was administered to patients every 2 weeks at six dose levels: 0.01, 0.1, 0.3, 1.5, 3 and 10 mg/kg. In the dose-escalation cohort, nearly 85% of patients were male, and the mean age was 60 years with a range of roughly 23 to 79. The paper covers the monotherapy dose-escalation part of the phase I ivuxolimab trial, which included N of about 56 patients. Among the roughly 54 dose-escalation patients, about 19 had hepatocellular carcinoma, about 15 melanoma, 9 renal cell carcinoma and 9 head and neck cancer. Study-wide findings and limitations: Low levels of normalized T-cell clonal expansion were also shown by some nonresponding patients. In partial responders in the 0.1-3.0 mg/kg groups, normalized peripheral clonal expansion was found to be among the lowest, especially among CD8+ T cells. The antigen specificity of the peripheral T cells that underwent clonal expansion was not determined. After ivuxolimab, expanded clones were on average more numerous among CD8+ T cells than among CD4+ T cells. Clonal expansion of both CD4+ and CD8+ blood T cells was observed from baseline to week 6 at doses 0.1 to 3.0 mg/kg.

The trial excluded patients who had a history of autoimmune disease or were on systemic immunosuppression. Peripheral blood for TCR sequencing was drawn from every dose cohort at baseline, at cycle 4 day 1 and at cycle 7 day 1. The samples were drawn from a first-in-human, open-label, multicenter phase I dose-escalation trial of ivuxolimab. Adults with locally advanced or metastatic head and neck squamous cell, hepatocellular, melanoma or renal cell carcinoma were enrolled in the trial. Before TCR sequencing, CD4+ and CD8+ T cells were separately sorted from peripheral blood. For sequencing of the TCRbeta CDR3 region, genomic DNA was extracted from the sorted cells. TCRbeta CDR3 regions were sequenced using the immunoSEQ Assay. Held by TCRdb, this immuneACCESS table contains in-frame sequences only and omits some clones. Under half of the omission traces to an unresolved V gene where checked; the cause of the rest is unknown. The sample contains 14,000 to 15,000 clones, over 60% of them found a single time. Less than 35% of the sample is in the top ten clones.

According to the germline V gene, CDR1 reads ENHRY and CDR2 reads SYGVKD. V is shortened by 8 bases, J by 2 bases, and the region joining them spans 17 bases. Taken from cysteine to phenylalanine, the CDR3 has 15 residues. Kept here is only the CDR3 DNA, which spans 45 bases and is read in frame from base 1. The sequence derives from an adult with an advanced solid tumor such as melanoma, head and neck, liver or kidney cancer. This receptor chain uses TRBV10-3 and TRBJ2-3; the D gene is unclear. Sequencing was performed on CD4+ or CD8+ T cells sorted from blood, taken in a trial of the OX40 agonist ivuxolimab. The CDR3 here reads CAILPTQHSTDTQYF. The nucleotides are TGTGCCATCCTTCCCACCCAGCACTCCACAGATACGCAGTATTTT.